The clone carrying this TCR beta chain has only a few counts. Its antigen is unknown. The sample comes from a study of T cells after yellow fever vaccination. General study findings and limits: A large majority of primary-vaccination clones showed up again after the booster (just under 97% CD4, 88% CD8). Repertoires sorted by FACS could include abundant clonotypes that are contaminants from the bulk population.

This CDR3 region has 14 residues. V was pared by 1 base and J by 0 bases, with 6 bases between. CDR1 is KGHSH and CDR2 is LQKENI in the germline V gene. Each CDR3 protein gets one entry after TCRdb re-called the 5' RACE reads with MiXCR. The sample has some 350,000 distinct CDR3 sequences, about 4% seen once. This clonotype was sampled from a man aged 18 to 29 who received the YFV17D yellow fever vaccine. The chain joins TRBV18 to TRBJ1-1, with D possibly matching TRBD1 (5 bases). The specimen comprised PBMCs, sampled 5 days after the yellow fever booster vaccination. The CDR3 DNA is TGTGCCAGCTCACCACAGGGGATGAACACTGAAGCTTTCTTT. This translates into CASSPQGMNTEAFF.